This TCR beta chain derives from a study of T-cell reconstitution after alpha-beta-depleted transplantation in children. Preparing the TCRbeta library involved the use of unique molecular identifiers. One entry per CDR3 protein results from TCRdb running MiXCR on the PCR reads. This repertoire shows some 110,000 distinct CDR3 sequences, 9% to 12% found once; its top ten account for 30% to 35%. This clonotype was picked up a small number of times. V lost 1 base to trimming and J lost 4 bases, with 17 bases between them. Looked up from germline, CDR1 is SGHTA and CDR2 is FQGNSA. This CDR3 is built from 16 residues.

This TCR was recovered from a boy aged 2 to 10 with acute lymphoblastic leukemia, due to receive a stem cell transplant. The chain links TRBV7-2 to TRBJ2-7; D might be TRBD2 (6 bases). The material sequenced was PBMCs, taken before TCRalphabeta/CD19-depleted stem cell transplant. CDR3 in amino acids: CASSLGGAGLGYEQYF. As DNA, the CDR3 is TGTGCCAGCAGCTTAGGTGGAGCGGGCTTAGGGTACGAGCAGTACTTC.